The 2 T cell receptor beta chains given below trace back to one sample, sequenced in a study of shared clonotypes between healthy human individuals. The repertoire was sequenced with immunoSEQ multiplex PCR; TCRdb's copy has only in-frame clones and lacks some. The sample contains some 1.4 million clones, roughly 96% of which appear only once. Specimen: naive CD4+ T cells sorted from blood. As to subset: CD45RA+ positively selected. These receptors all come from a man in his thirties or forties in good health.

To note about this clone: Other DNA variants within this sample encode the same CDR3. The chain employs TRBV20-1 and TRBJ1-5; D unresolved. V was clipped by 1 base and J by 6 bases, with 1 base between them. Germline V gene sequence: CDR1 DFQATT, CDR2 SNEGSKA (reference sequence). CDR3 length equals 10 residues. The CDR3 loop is CSARGQPQHF. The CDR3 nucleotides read TGCAGTGCTAGAGGTCAGCCCCAGCATTTT.

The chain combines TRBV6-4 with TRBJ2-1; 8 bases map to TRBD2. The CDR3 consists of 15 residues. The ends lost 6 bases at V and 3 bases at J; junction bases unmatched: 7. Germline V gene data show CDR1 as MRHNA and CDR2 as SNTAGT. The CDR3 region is CASRVSGASYNEQFF. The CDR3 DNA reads TGTGCCAGCAGAGTTAGCGGGGCAAGCTACAATGAGCAGTTCTTC.